The 18 T cell receptor beta chains reported below all come from one sample, sequenced in a study of OX40 agonist ivuxolimab in advanced cancers. This table comes from immunoSEQ multiplex PCR, and its TCRdb copy is limited to in-frame clones, with some not included. The sample contains 30,000 to 45,000 clones, 70% to 85% of which appear only once. The material was CD4+ or CD8+ T cells sorted from blood, obtained in a trial of the OX40 agonist ivuxolimab. All receptors come from an adult with an advanced solid tumor such as melanoma, head and neck, liver or kidney cancer.

The V gene is TRBV27, the J gene TRBJ2-1; D may be TRBD2 (6 bases). The germline CDR1 and CDR2 sequences are MNHEY and SMNVEV (reference sequence). The CDR3 is made up of 13 amino acids. The V end lost 10 bases, the J end lost 5 bases, and 15 bases lay between the germline ends. CDR3 amino acids: CATAGLGNNEQFF. The DNA of the CDR3 is TGTGCCACCGCGGGGCTGGGGAACAATGAGCAGTTCTTC.

J is TRBJ2-1 and V is TRBV5-1; weak D call: TRBD1 (5 bases). The CDR3 loop spans 14 amino acids. V was cut by 1 base and J by 5 bases, with 10 bases left in between. Germline assignment: CDR1 SGHRS and CDR2 YFSETQ. The CDR3 nucleotides are TGCGCCAGCAGCTTGACGGCAGGGAACAATGAGCAGTTCTTC. Translation gives CASSLTAGNNEQFF. Full variable domain (missing parts from reference TRBV5-1 and TRBJ2-1): KAGVTQTPRYLIKTRGQQVTLSCSPISGHRSVSWYQQTPGQGLQFLFEYFSETQRNKGNFPGRFSGRQFSNSRSEMNVSTLELGDSALYLCASSLTAGNNEQFFGPGTRLTVL.

This chain connects TRBV11-2 to TRBJ1-5; D perhaps matches TRBD1 (5 bases). CDR1 is SGHAT, CDR2 FQNNGV, per germline. The CDR3 has 15 residues. V was trimmed by 1 base and J by 6 bases, leaving 13 bases between them. The CDR3 reads CASSLGGGVGQPQHF. DNA for the CDR3: TGTGCCAGCAGCTTAGGAGGAGGGGTGGGTCAGCCCCAGCATTTT.

This chain links TRBV11-2 with TRBJ1-3; weak D call: TRBD1 (5 bases). This CDR3 comprises 16 residues. Germline CDR1 and CDR2: SGHAT and FQNNGV. With 2 bases removed from V and 2 bases from J, the gap between germline ends came to 13 bases. CDR3 sequence (DNA): TGTGCCAGCAGCTTATGGGGGGAATTTGCTGGAAACACCATATATTTT. This sequence encodes CASSLWGEFAGNTIYF. Drawing the rest from reference TRBV11-2 and TRBJ1-3, the complete variable domain is EAGVAQSPRYKIIEKRQSVAFWCNPISGHATLYWYQQILGQGPKLLIQFQNNGVVDDSQLPKDRFSAERLKGVDSTLKIQPAKLEDSAVYLCASSLWGEFAGNTIYFGEGSWLTVV.

This chain joins TRBV19 and TRBJ1-1; a possible D gene is TRBD1 (6 bases). CDR3 length: 15 amino acids. CDR1 is LNHDA, CDR2 SQIVND, per germline (reference sequence). V was clipped by 1 base and J by 0 bases, with 9 bases between them. The CDR3 sequence is CASSIGGTLNTEAFF. Here the CDR3 DNA reads TGTGCCAGTAGTATAGGTGGGACATTGAACACTGAAGCTTTCTTT.

The CDR3: CATSRGQGIDQPQHF. The CDR3 coding sequence is TGTGCCACCAGCAGAGGGCAGGGGATTGATCAGCCCCAGCATTTT. The chain joins TRBV15 to TRBJ1-5, with D possibly matching TRBD1 (6 bases). Germline CDR1 is LNHNV and CDR2 is YYDKDF (reference sequence). This CDR3 contains 15 residues. The V and J ends lost 1 base and 5 bases respectively, with 12 bases between them.

This clone appeared a few times. This chain uses TRBV2 with TRBJ1-5, with D uncertain. The CDR3 loop spans 15 amino acids. Between the trimmed V and J ends, which lost 7 bases and 0 bases, there was a span of 13 bases. Per the germline V gene, CDR1 is SNHLY and CDR2 is FYNNEI. CDR3 in amino acids: CASTARGISNQPQHF. CDR3 DNA sequence: TGTGCCAGCACCGCACGAGGGATTAGCAATCAGCCCCAGCATTTT.

The V gene is TRBV6-1, the J gene TRBJ1-6; 8 nucleotides align to TRBD1. The CDR3 spans 15 residues. Per the germline V gene, CDR1 is MNHNS and CDR2 is SASEGT. V shed 6 bases and J 7 bases; nucleotides not matched to a gene: 8. The CDR3 sequence: CASSQRQGMNSPLHF. In DNA form, the CDR3 reads TGTGCCAGCAGCCAAAGACAGGGGATGAATTCACCCCTCCACTTT.

This chain links TRBV10-1 with TRBJ1-1; D is unclear. Germline V gene sequence: CDR1 WNHNN, CDR2 SYGVQD (reference sequence). Trimming pared 4 bases from V and 4 bases from J, leaving 10 bases between. CDR3 length: 13 amino acids. The CDR3 sequence is CASSALVGTEAFF. CDR3 DNA: TGCGCCAGCAGTGCTTTGGTCGGCACTGAAGCTTTCTTT.

The J gene is TRBJ1-1, the V gene TRBV10-1; 8 bases agree with TRBD1. The CDR3 has 15 amino acids. Germline assignment: CDR1 WNHNN and CDR2 SYGVQD (reference sequence). Losses at the gene ends were 2 bases for V and 4 bases for J; bases not matched to a gene: 6. The CDR3 nucleotides read TGCGCCAGCAGTGAGCGAACAGGGGGTGGCACTGAAGCTTTCTTT. As protein: CASSERTGGGTEAFF.

V usage is TRBV4-3 and J usage is TRBJ2-6; D uncertain. This CDR3 has 18 residues. Trimming took 5 bases from V and 5 from J, leaving 22 bases between them. Germline CDR1 is LGHNA and CDR2 is YSLEER. For the CDR3, the DNA is TGCGCCAGCAGCTATTCACGAGGACGTCAAAGTCGGGCCAACGTCCTGACTTTC. Amino acids: CASSYSRGRQSRANVLTF.

This clone was counted only a few times. This rearrangement joins TRBV5-5 to TRBJ2-1; a possible D gene is TRBD2 (6 bases). The CDR3 runs to 16 residues. Trimming cost V 0 bases and J 8 bases, with 18 bases left between them. The germline V gene encodes CDR1 SGHKS and CDR2 YYEKEE (reference sequence). The DNA for the CDR3 is TGTGCCAGCAGCTTGGTAGGAGGGATGGCGCGAGATGAGCAGTTCTTC. Its protein product is CASSLVGGMARDEQFF.

This clone is classed as medium-sized. The rearrangement uses TRBV29-1 and TRBJ2-7, with D perhaps given as TRBD1 or TRBD2 (6 bases each). Trimming took 0 bases from V and 6 from J, leaving 12 bases between them. The length of the CDR3 is 13 residues. Germline CDR1 is SQVTM and CDR2 is ANQGSEA. This CDR3 is CSVEDLGGLEQYF. The CDR3 nucleotides read TGCAGCGTTGAAGATCTTGGGGGGCTCGAGCAGTACTTC.

V and J are TRBV25-1 and TRBJ1-1; no clear D. CDR1 and CDR2 from the germline V gene are MGHDK and SYGVNS. The CDR3 is 14 residues long. The V end was cut by 1 base, the J end by 6 bases, with 12 bases between. CDR3 loop: CASSELEDPPEAFF. CDR3 DNA: TGTGCCAGCAGTGAATTGGAGGATCCGCCTGAAGCTTTCTTT.

The chain combines TRBV9 with TRBJ2-1, with 9 nucleotides matching TRBD1. Germline lookup yields CDR1 SGDLS and CDR2 YYNGEE. J was trimmed by 3 bases and V by 0 bases; bases with no gene match: 7. The length of the CDR3 is 17 residues. CDR3 in amino acids: CASSVGSQGADYNEQFF. CDR3 sequence (DNA): TGTGCCAGCAGCGTAGGGTCACAGGGGGCTGACTACAATGAGCAGTTCTTC.

The chain combines TRBV6-1 with TRBJ2-6, with D unresolved. The CDR3 sequence is 15 residues long. Germline V gene sequence: CDR1 MNHNS, CDR2 SASEGT. Trimming took off 4 bases at V and 0 bases at J, with 7 bases between the two ends. CDR3 amino acids: CASSGKSSGANVLTF. CDR3 in DNA: TGTGCCAGCAGTGGTAAAAGCTCTGGGGCCAACGTCCTGACTTTC.

This rearrangement joins TRBV6-5 to TRBJ1-1; the D is unclear. Trimming removed 6 bases from V and 1 base from J, with 9 bases in between. CDR3 length: 13 residues. Germline loops: CDR1 MNHEY, CDR2 SVGAGI. Here the CDR3 reads CASRRAGNTEAFF. The CDR3 bases are TGTGCCAGCAGAAGGGCAGGGAACACTGAAGCTTTCTTT.

V gene TRBV2 combines with J gene TRBJ2-1, with 9 bases fitting TRBD1. Germline loops: CDR1 SNHLY, CDR2 FYNNEI. Unmatched junction bases numbered 4, after V lost 2 bases and J lost 5 bases. The CDR3 has 15 residues. In DNA, the CDR3 is TGTGCCAGCAGTGAATCGCGACAGGGGGACAATGAGCAGTTCTTC. Translation: CASSESRQGDNEQFF.